The entry that follows covers one T cell receptor beta chain sequence. Per the original data handling: Reference gene primer amplification yielded estimated nucleated cell counts. Produced via immunoSEQ multiplex PCR; TCRdb's table is partial and in-frame only. That table gives V, J and clone size, and the DNA gave D and trimming. The sample consists of 150,000 to 200,000 clones, around 92% of them appearing once. These data come from a study of blood T cell repertoires in COVID-19. On the study more broadly: Specimens from acute and convalescent COVID-19 originated in the United States, Italy and Spain. In each case, the material was cDNA or gDNA derived from T cells, B-cell-depleted T cells, or PBMCs.

Sequenced: PBMCs or T cells enriched from blood (not recorded which). The sequence was obtained from a young woman who had recovered from COVID-19.

CDR3 sequence (DNA): TGTGCTAGTGGTTTGGTGTTAGCGGGGGAAGATACGCAGTATTTT. This codes for CASGLVLAGEDTQYF. The chain carries TRBV12-5 and TRBJ2-3, with 9 bases matching TRBD2. CDR3 length: 15 residues. Germline lookup yields CDR1 LGHNT and CDR2 FRNRAP. Unmatched junction bases numbered 3, after V lost 0 bases and J lost 5 bases.